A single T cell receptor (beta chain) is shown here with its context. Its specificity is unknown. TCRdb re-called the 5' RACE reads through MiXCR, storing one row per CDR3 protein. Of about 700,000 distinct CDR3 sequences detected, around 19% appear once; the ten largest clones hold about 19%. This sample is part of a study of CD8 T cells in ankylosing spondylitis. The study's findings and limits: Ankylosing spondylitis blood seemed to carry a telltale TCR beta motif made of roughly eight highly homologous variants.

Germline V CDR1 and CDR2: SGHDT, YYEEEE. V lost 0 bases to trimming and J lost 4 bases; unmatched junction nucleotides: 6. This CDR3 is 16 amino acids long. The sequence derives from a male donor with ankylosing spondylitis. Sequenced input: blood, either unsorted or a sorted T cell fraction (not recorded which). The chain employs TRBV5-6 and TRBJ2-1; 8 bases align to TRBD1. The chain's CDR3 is CASSLGRQGLYNEQFF. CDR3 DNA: TGTGCCAGCAGCTTGGGTCGACAGGGGTTATACAATGAGCAGTTCTTC.